This T cell receptor beta chain was obtained from a study of beta chain features in type 1 diabetes. Overall study context: The study examined around 98,000,000 sorted cells across all samples.

This clone was observed a handful of times. Its antigen is still unknown. As every portion of the isolated RNA was reverse transcribed, the sequencing read expressed TCRB transcripts. Some clones are missing from TCRdb's copy, which holds only in-frame ones; the method was immunoSEQ multiplex PCR. This table has some 360,000 clones, less than 20% appearing once. The V gene lost 5 bases and the J gene lost 1 base, with 8 bases spanning the gap. CDR1 is MNHEY, CDR2 SMNVEV, per germline (reference sequence). The CDR3 runs to 13 residues. Study-wide points: VDJ junctions in type 1 diabetes patients carried more deletions and fewer insertions. PCR could preferentially amplify shorter templates, alike in patients and controls.

Every participating donor gave one draw, a heparinised blood sample averaging around 0.11 L. Sequenced input: naive CD4+ T cells from blood. The chain has TRBV27 and TRBJ1-1; D is ambiguous. The receptor's source is a young woman in good health. Here the CDR3 reads CASSPLGNTEAFF. For the CDR3, the DNA is TGTGCCAGCAGTCCTCTCGGGAACACTGAAGCTTTCTTT.